The 19 T cell receptor beta chains below come from one sample, sequenced in a study of T cell changes during pregnancy in multiple sclerosis. Measured with immunoSEQ multiplex PCR; TCRdb has only the in-frame clones, and not every one. This table holds approximately 13,000 clones, roughly 94% found once. This material consisted of CD4+ T cells from peripheral blood mononuclear cells, taken before pregnancy. The receptor source for this set is a female donor with multiple sclerosis, enrolled in a pregnancy study.

The chain links TRBV15 to TRBJ2-7; the match to TRBD1 covers 11 bases. CDR3 length equals 13 residues. Trimming cost V 3 bases and J 6 bases; bases outside gene matches: 1. Germline V gene sequence: CDR1 LNHNV, CDR2 YYDKDF (reference sequence). The CDR3 here is CATSRDRGREQYF. The CDR3 DNA follows: TGTGCCACCAGCAGGGACAGGGGGCGCGAGCAGTACTTC. The full variable domain, in which reference TRBV15 and TRBJ2-7 provide the parts outside the CDR3, is DAMVIQNPRYQVTQFGKPVTLSCSQTLNHNVMYWYQQKSSQAPKLLFHYYDKDFNNEADTPDNFQSRRPNTSFCFLDIRSPGLGDTAMYLCATSRDRGREQYFGPGTRLTVT.

This chain joins TRBV30 and TRBJ1-2, with unresolved D. In germline, CDR1 is GTSNPN, CDR2 SVGIG (reference sequence). The CDR3 consists of 9 residues. CDR3 residues: CATSSGYTF. CDR3 DNA sequence: TGTGCTACTTCTAGTGGCTACACCTTC.

This sequence joins TRBV5-1 and TRBJ2-7; D possibly corresponds to TRBD1 (6 bases). Trimming removed 5 bases at V and 1 base at J, with 10 bases between. Germline CDR1 SGHRS, CDR2 YFSETQ. The CDR3 has 13 residues. CDR3 sequence reads: CASSFGQSYEQYF. CDR3 DNA sequence: TGCGCCAGCAGTTTTGGACAGTCCTACGAGCAGTACTTC.

This chain joins TRBV21-1 and TRBJ1-5. TRBV21-1 is deemed a pseudogene. The CDR3 length is 16 residues. CDR3 loop: CASSKVLEPGDQPQHF. The CDR3 nucleotides read TGTGCCAGCAGCAAAGTTCTCGAGCCGGGGGATCAGCCCCAGCATTTT.

As for this clone: A junction boundary mismatches the germline segment, possibly from a read error. The chain recombines TRBV7-9 with TRBJ2-1, with TRBD2 matching over 9 bases. Germline CDR1 and CDR2: SEHNR and FQNEAQ (reference sequence). The CDR3 contains 15 residues. The chain's CDR3 is CAGSLEAGGPWEQFF. The CDR3, as DNA: TGTGCCGGCAGCTTAGAGGCGGGGGGGCCGTGGGAGCAGTTCTTC.

The chain employs TRBV18 and TRBJ2-2, with D tentatively TRBD1 (5 bases). This CDR3 has 15 residues. V shed 5 bases and J shed 1 base, with 11 bases lying between them. CDR1 and CDR2 from the germline V gene are KGHSH and LQKENI. CDR3 DNA: TGTGCCAGCTCATCCTTAGACAGGAACACCGGGGAGCTGTTTTTT. Translating it yields CASSSLDRNTGELFF. Drawing the rest from reference TRBV18 and TRBJ2-2, the complete variable domain is NAGVMQNPRHLVRRRGQEARLRCSPMKGHSHVYWYRQLPEEGLKFMVYLQKENIIDESGMPKERFSAEFPKEGPSILRIQQVVRGDSAAYFCASSSLDRNTGELFFGEGSRLTVL.

V gene TRBV10-3 combines with J gene TRBJ1-6; D perhaps matches TRBD1 (5 bases). Germline V gives CDR1 ENHRY, CDR2 SYGVKD. This CDR3 contains 17 residues. V lost 2 bases and J lost 0, with 11 bases in between. Here the CDR3 DNA reads TGTGCCATCAGTGAGGGGGGGATAAGCTCCTATAATTCACCCCTCCACTTT. Translating it yields CAISEGGISSYNSPLHF.

The chain couples TRBV6-5 to TRBJ2-5; no reliable D call. Germline CDR1 reads MNHEY; CDR2 reads SVGAGI. Trimming removed 6 bases from V and 2 bases from J, with 13 bases in between. The CDR3 spans 14 residues. The CDR3 sequence is CASRPAESQETQYF. For the CDR3, the DNA is TGTGCCAGCAGGCCCGCCGAGTCACAAGAGACCCAGTACTTC.

The V and J genes are TRBV2 and TRBJ1-2; D uncertain. Trimming left V 5 bases short and J 8 bases short, with 12 bases between. Germline loops: CDR1 SNHLY, CDR2 FYNNEI. The CDR3 has 12 residues. For the CDR3, the DNA is TGTGCCAGCAGTAATGGGCCTGACGGCTACACCTTC. Protein: CASSNGPDGYTF.

The gene calls are TRBV19 and TRBJ1-5; D is unclear. Germline V CDR1 and CDR2: LNHDA, SQIVND (reference sequence). The CDR3 contains 11 residues. V gave up 10 bases and J gave up 6 bases, with 10 bases separating them. CDR3 region: CATGPGQPQHF. The CDR3, as DNA: TGTGCCACTGGTCCGGGTCAGCCCCAGCATTTT.

This chain links TRBV7-9 with TRBJ1-4; 7 bases map to TRBD1. This CDR3 contains 18 residues. From germline, CDR1 is SEHNR and CDR2 FQNEAQ (reference sequence). Trimming took 2 bases from V and 8 from J; bases not matched to a gene: 17. CDR3 coding DNA: TGTGCCAGCAGCTTATATTCTATACGCAGGGGGACACCGGAAAAACTGTTTTTT. This codes for CASSLYSIRRGTPEKLFF.

J is TRBJ1-2 and V is TRBV15, with D possibly being TRBD1 (5 bases). CDR1 and CDR2 from the germline V gene are LNHNV and YYDKDF (reference sequence). V shed 3 bases and J shed 2 bases, with 16 bases lying between them. The CDR3 runs to 16 residues. This CDR3 reads CATSRREGDPNYGYTF. The DNA of the CDR3 is TGTGCCACCAGCAGGCGGGAAGGGGACCCAAACTATGGCTACACCTTC.

The CDR3 DNA follows: TGCGCCAGCAGCCAATCACCCCCGGGGGGCACTGAAGCTTTCTTT. It yields the protein CASSQSPPGGTEAFF. This chain joins TRBV4-1 and TRBJ1-1, with a tentative D call TRBD1 (5 bases). V lost 2 bases and J lost 4, with 14 bases in between. CDR3 length: 15 amino acids. Germline loops: CDR1 MGHRA, CDR2 YSYEKL.

This chain links TRBV18 with TRBJ1-1, with D possibly being TRBD1 (6 bases). The CDR3 totals 13 residues. With 6 bases removed from V and 3 bases from J, the gap between germline ends came to 11 bases. The germline V gene encodes CDR1 KGHSH and CDR2 LQKENI. The CDR3 loop reads CASSHRADTEAFF. CDR3 DNA: TGTGCCAGCTCCCACAGGGCCGACACTGAAGCTTTCTTT.

The chain couples TRBV5-1 to TRBJ1-3; 8 bases match TRBD1. The CDR3 runs to 19 residues. CDR1 is SGHRS, CDR2 YFSETQ, per germline. The V gene end was trimmed by 4 bases and the J gene end by 0 bases; junction bases not matched to a gene: 15. The CDR3 region has the DNA TGCGCCAGCAGCCCGACCGGACAGGGCGTACTCCGCTCTGGAAACACCATATATTTT. It codes for CASSPTGQGVLRSGNTIYF.

V and J are TRBV19 and TRBJ1-1; 7 positions agree with TRBD1. The length of the CDR3 is 16 residues. The J segment lost 0 bases and the V segment lost 9 bases, leaving 13 bases of the junction unmatched. CDR1 is LNHDA, CDR2 SQIVND, per germline (reference sequence). This CDR3 is CASRNRDRAMNTEAFF. The CDR3 DNA reads as TGTGCCAGCCGAAACCGGGACAGAGCTATGAACACTGAAGCTTTCTTT.

The chain employs TRBV6-6 and TRBJ1-1; a possible D gene is TRBD1 (6 bases). The CDR3 consists of 15 residues. In germline, CDR1 is MNHNY, CDR2 SVGAGI (reference sequence). Trimming removed 2 bases at V and 2 bases at J, with 12 bases between. The CDR3 DNA follows: TGTGCCAGCAGTTACCCCAGGGGAACTAACACTGAAGCTTTCTTT. Its protein is CASSYPRGTNTEAFF.

The J gene is TRBJ2-7, the V gene TRBV5-8, with 7 bases fitting TRBD2. There are 15 residues in the CDR3. Trimming took 1 base from V and 0 from J; bases not matched to a gene: 4. Germline V gives CDR1 SGHTS, CDR2 YDEGEE. This chain's CDR3 is CASSLRGVRSYEQYF. CDR3 nucleotide sequence: TGTGCCAGCAGCTTGCGGGGGGTCCGCTCCTACGAGCAGTACTTC.

The CDR3 bases are TGTGCCAGCAGCAGTCGGACATCAACTAATGAAAAACTGTTTTTT. Protein: CASSSRTSTNEKLFF. The genes are TRBV7-2 and TRBJ1-4; weak D call: TRBD1 (5 bases). Trimming took off 5 bases at V and 0 bases at J, with 10 bases between the two ends. Germline V gene sequence: CDR1 SGHTA, CDR2 FQGNSA. The CDR3 extends over 15 amino acids.